One T cell receptor beta chain is described in this entry. TCRdb's table, derived via immunoSEQ multiplex PCR, lists solely in-frame clones and lacks some. The sample includes 250,000 to 300,000 clones, 88% of them seen just once. The data were taken from a study of blood T cell repertoires in COVID-19. About the study: Researchers got acute and convalescent COVID-19 samples from the United States, Italy and Spain.

This CDR3 has 14 amino acids. Germline-derived CDR1 and CDR2 are MNHEY and SVGAGI. V was pared by 2 bases and J by 7 bases, with 14 bases between. This TCR was recovered from a woman under 40 with acute or convalescent COVID-19. The sample consisted of peripheral blood. The V call is TRBV6-5, the J call TRBJ1-2; the D gene is possibly TRBD1 (6 bases). The CDR3 bases are TGTGCCAGCAGTTACGGGGGGGGCGAAATTGGCTACACCTTC. Translation: CASSYGGGEIGYTF.